This T cell receptor beta chain comes out of a study of neoadjuvant anti-PD-1 for oral cavity cancer. Points from the study as a whole: Each response group had just a few patients in TCR analyses.

The sample's time point: after neoadjuvant nivolumab, at surgical resection. Stage II-IVA oral cavity squamous cell carcinoma was new and untreated by systemic or radiation therapy. No culture or expansion preceded analysis of these blood cells. This clone was detected only a few times. Its antigen remains unknown. The CDR3 runs 14 residues. Germline V lookup: CDR1 SGHRS, CDR2 YFSETQ. V was clipped by 4 bases and J by 4 bases, with 14 bases between them. Sequencing was performed with immunoSEQ multiplex PCR; in TCRdb, only in-frame clones are kept and a portion is missing. In the table there are over 60,000 clones, roughly nine tenths of which are singletons.

The material was PBMCs, obtained after nivolumab (anti-PD-1) treatment. This receptor was identified in a person aged 35-79 years with oral cavity squamous cell carcinoma. The rearrangement uses TRBV5-1 and TRBJ1-2; possibly TRBD1 for D (5 bases). CDR3 sequence (DNA): TGCGCCAGCAGCGCCCCAGGGAGTGGCTATGGCTACACCTTC. Translated: CASSAPGSGYGYTF.